This TCR beta chain was recovered during a study of T cells expressing NK-cell markers. Across the study: Sorted CD3+CD56+NKG2C+, CD3+CD56+NKG2C- and CD3+CD56-NKG2C+ T cells supplied TCR beta repertoires. Seven of the eight sequenced donors were classified as HCMV-seropositive, and one was classified as seronegative.

As for this clonotype: What it binds is not known.

Study results and limitations: HCMV specificity was not established for the expanded NKG2C+ T cell clones. For a few donors, these clonotypes were likewise the leading ones in the CD3+CD56-NKG2C+ fraction.

After re-calling the 5' RACE reads, TCRdb lists one entry per CDR3 protein, DNA absent. The record lists 200,000 to 300,000 distinct CDR3 sequences, of which the ten most abundant hold 4% to 4.5%. This TCR came from a woman aged 18 to 75 in good health. The sample was blood T cells: a sorted CD56 or NKG2C T cell subset, CD4+ or CD8+ T cells, or bulk PBMC T cells (not recorded which).

Here the CDR3 reads CASSESPAAVGNTIYF. The chain has TRBV10-2 and TRBJ1-3. The CDR3 covers 16 residues. Germline CDR1 and CDR2: WSHSY and SAAADI.